The subject of this entry is one T cell receptor beta chain. The antigen is not known. These data come from a study of T cell responses to AZD1222 COVID-19 vaccine. Sequenced by immunoSEQ multiplex PCR; TCRdb stores in-frame clones only, minus some. The sample records 130,000 or so clones, 75% to 95% being singletons. Regarding the study as a whole: The study reported that nearly half of spike-specific TCRs target unmutated variant regions.

The clonotype comes from an adult who received the AZD1222 COVID-19 vaccine. The sample here was peripheral blood, taken 28 days after the second AZD1222 dose.

The chain's CDR3 is CASRERDTVYTEAFF. CDR3 nucleotides: TGTGCCAGCAGGGAGAGGGATACGGTTTACACTGAAGCTTTCTTT. V gene TRBV6-4 combines with J gene TRBJ1-1, with D uncertain. The germline V gene encodes CDR1 MRHNA and CDR2 SNTAGT. The CDR3 extends over 15 amino acids. Trimming took off 6 bases at V and 3 bases at J, with 17 bases between the two ends.